The 22 T cell receptor beta chains listed next were all sequenced from one sample in a study of T cells in Graves' hyperthyroidism and ophthalmopathy (dated by TCRdb to 2018 to 2020). The library was built by means of multiplex PCR. The run used an Illumina HiSeq 2000. The TCR beta CDR3 regions were amplified from the RNA transcripts. The TCR CDR3 was subjected to a first round of RT-PCR using the HTBI primer set and the Qiagen OneStep RT-PCR kit. Using fastp at Q25 and MiXCR, TCRdb reprocessed the public reads and kept productive beta chains. Rows matching on CDR3 protein sequence are summarized as one entry with the most common DNA and genes. This sample gives over 700,000 distinct CDR3 sequences in total; 35% of them show up just once. The ten largest make up less than 40% of the sample. The material sequenced was blood. The receptors stem from a woman between 35 and 50 years old with Graves' hyperthyroidism.

This clonotype was detected many times. J is TRBJ1-2 and V is TRBV20-1; 7 bases are shared with TRBD1. V lost 4 bases and J lost 5; bases outside the gene matches: 13. The germline V gene encodes CDR1 DFQATT and CDR2 SNEGSKA (reference sequence). The CDR3 spans 15 residues. DNA of the CDR3: TGCAGTGCTACTGAACGGACAGGACTTCGTTATGGCTACACCTTC. It yields the protein CSATERTGLRYGYTF.

This clonotype showed up just once. One end of the junction fails to match germline, which may point to a read error. CDR3 residues: CAGSSGGNTEAFF. The CDR3 nucleotides read TGTGCCGGCAGTTCTGGAGGGAACACTGAAGCTTTCTTT. The rearrangement joins TRBV5-6 to TRBJ1-1, with D uncertain. CDR3 length: 13 amino acids. Germline V gene data show CDR1 as SGHDT and CDR2 as YYEEEE.

Many counts were recorded for this clonotype. The chain uses TRBV2 and TRBJ2-2; perhaps TRBD1 as D (6 bases). CDR1 is SNHLY, CDR2 FYNNEI, per germline. Trimming removed 11 bases at V and 7 bases at J, with 11 bases between. This CDR3 spans 11 amino acids. The CDR3 DNA reads TGTGCCGGCACAGGGATCGGGGAGCTGTTTTTT. Its protein is CAGTGIGELFF.

This clonotype was counted ten times or more. The chain joins TRBV29-1 to TRBJ2-5; 7 bases line up with TRBD2. Trimming at V came to 7 bases and at J to 5 bases, leaving 7 bases not matched to a gene. Germline V gene sequence: CDR1 SQVTM, CDR2 ANQGSEA. This CDR3 has 12 amino acids. CDR3 sequence (DNA): TGCAGCGGCGAGAAGGGAGGGGAGACCCAGTACTTC. Its protein product is CSGEKGGETQYF. The whole variable domain, remainder taken from reference TRBV29-1 and TRBJ2-5, is SAVISQKPSRDICQRGTSLTIQCQVDSQVTMMFWYRQQPGQSLTLIATANQGSEATYESGFVIDKFPISRPNLTFSTLTVSNMSPEDSSIYLCSGEKGGETQYFGPGTRLLVL.

This clonotype was picked up many times. The chain is built from TRBV5-8 and TRBJ2-5; D might be TRBD1 or TRBD2, each matching 5 bases. This CDR3 has 14 residues. CDR1 and CDR2 (germline): SGHTS, YDEGEE. Between the trimmed V and J ends, which lost 0 bases and 4 bases, there was a span of 10 bases. CDR3 nucleotide sequence: TGTGCCAGCAGCTTGGATTGGGGACGAGAGACCCAGTACTTC. Its translation is CASSLDWGRETQYF.

A remark on this clonotype: Given the absence of the conserved phenylalanine or tryptophan at the CDR3 end, a read error is likely. The J gene is TRBJ2-7, the V gene TRBV9; possibly TRBD2 for D (6 bases). The germline V and J ends were trimmed by 3 bases and 3 bases, with 13 bases remaining between them. CDR3 length: 14 amino acids. Germline V gene sequence: CDR1 SGDLS, CDR2 YYNGEE. The CDR3 loop is CASSAEGGFYEQYL. In DNA form, the CDR3 reads TGTGCCAGCAGCGCGGAGGGCGGGTTCTACGAGCAGTACCTC.

This clonotype appeared a few times. At one boundary the junction diverges from the germline segment, which might be a read error. In DNA, the CDR3 is TGTGCCAGCAGTTACGACGCCAGGGGGGACCCTGGGGCCAACGTCCTGACTTTC. Its translation: CASSYDARGDPGANVLTF. The chain joins TRBV10-3 to TRBJ2-6; TRBD1 might be the D (7 bases). Germline values: CDR1 ENHRY, CDR2 SYGVKD. The CDR3 sequence is 18 residues long.

This clonotype was observed many times. The rearrangement joins TRBV6-5 to TRBJ1-3, with no clear D. V was pared by 0 bases and J by 4 bases, with 4 bases between. This CDR3 has 13 residues. CDR1 is MNHEY and CDR2 is SVGAGI in the germline V gene. CDR3 loop: CASSYSKGNTIYF. The CDR3 bases are TGTGCCAGCAGTTACTCAAAGGGAAACACCATATATTTT.

The V gene is TRBV12-3 or TRBV12-4, the J gene TRBJ1-4; D might be TRBD1 (6 bases). V was shortened by 7 bases and J by 4 bases, with 19 bases between the two germline ends. This CDR3 is built from 16 residues. The CDR3, as DNA: TGTGCCAGCAAAGTGGGGGCAGGAGATATTAATGAAAAACTGTTTTTT. This translates into CASKVGAGDINEKLFF.

The chain joins TRBV29-1 to TRBJ2-3; TRBD1 matches at 8 bases. CDR3 size: 16 residues. The V gene end was trimmed by 3 bases and the J gene end by 0 bases; junction bases not matched to a gene: 8. Germline loops: CDR1 SQVTM, CDR2 ANQGSEA. The CDR3 sequence: CSVDLDRATSTDTQYF. The CDR3 bases are TGCAGCGTTGACCTGGACAGGGCCACTAGCACAGATACGCAGTATTTT.

This clonotype was found many times. This chain links TRBV19 with TRBJ2-5; possible D gene TRBD1, 6 bases. CDR1 is LNHDA, CDR2 SQIVND, per germline (reference sequence). Trimming cost V 8 bases and J 5 bases, with 12 bases left between them. CDR3 size: 12 residues. The CDR3 coding sequence is TGTGCCAGTGGGGGCCGGCGGGAGACCCAGTACTTC. Translating gives CASGGRRETQYF.

As regards this clonotype: This may arise from a read error, as a much more abundant clone is one base away. The rearrangement links TRBV19 to TRBJ2-2; D is perhaps TRBD2 (5 bases). Looked up from germline, CDR1 is LNHDA and CDR2 is SQIVND (reference sequence). This CDR3 has 11 residues. This CDR3 reads CASSWTGELVF. The CDR3 bases are TGTGCCAGTAGTTGGACCGGGGAGCTGGTTTTT.

There are a few counts of this clonotype. CDR3 sequence reads: CSVDGLAGATSTDTQYF. The CDR3 DNA is TGCAGCGTTGACGGACTAGCGGGGGCCACTAGCACAGATACGCAGTATTTT. The chain uses TRBV29-1 and TRBJ2-3, with 13 bases fitting TRBD2. The CDR3 contains 17 residues. The germline V gene encodes CDR1 SQVTM and CDR2 ANQGSEA. V dropped 3 bases and J dropped 0; count of bases not matched to a gene: 6.

The CDR3 DNA reads TGTGCCAGCGTTGAAGAGGGGGCGGCCTACGAGCAGTACTTC. Translated: CASVEEGAAYEQYF. V usage is TRBV2 and J usage is TRBJ2-7, with 7 positions matching TRBD1. CDR3 size: 14 residues. J was trimmed by 2 bases and V by 8 bases; bases with no gene match: 9. Germline V lookup: CDR1 SNHLY, CDR2 FYNNEI.

This chain's CDR3 is CASRSGQGDNEQFF. The CDR3 nucleotides are TGTGCCAGTAGGTCAGGACAGGGTGACAATGAGCAGTTCTTC. This sequence joins TRBV19 and TRBJ2-1; TRBD1 matches 8 bases. The CDR3 is made up of 14 amino acids. Germline loops: CDR1 LNHDA, CDR2 SQIVND (reference sequence). Trimming cost V 6 bases and J 5 bases; bases outside gene matches: 6.

The chain uses TRBV29-1 and TRBJ2-3; D unclear. The CDR3 spans 11 residues. The germline V and J ends were trimmed by 3 bases and 10 bases, with 11 bases remaining between them. Germline loops: CDR1 SQVTM, CDR2 ANQGSEA. The CDR3 DNA follows: TGCAGCGTTGATGCCCAGTCGGCGCAGTATTTT. Protein: CSVDAQSAQYF.

The chain recombines TRBV12-3 or TRBV12-4 with TRBJ2-7; tentatively, D is TRBD1 (6 bases). Trimming left V 3 bases short and J 0 bases short, with 12 bases between. This CDR3 has 15 amino acids. In DNA form, the CDR3 reads TGTGCCAGCAGTTTGGTCCGGACAGCCTCCTACGAGCAGTACTTC. Its translation: CASSLVRTASYEQYF.

This clonotype was picked up many times. This sequence joins TRBV12-3 or TRBV12-4 and TRBJ2-5; 11 bases agree with TRBD2. The CDR3 contains 14 residues. After removal of 6 bases from V and 4 bases from J, the junction contained 4 bases not matched to a gene. DNA of the CDR3: TGTGCCAGCAGCTTTCTAGCGGGAGGAGAGACCCAGTACTTC. The encoded protein is CASSFLAGGETQYF.

The genes are TRBV20-1 and TRBJ2-3; D may be TRBD2 (6 bases). The V gene lost 5 bases and the J gene lost 4 bases, with 22 bases spanning the gap. This CDR3 region has 16 residues. The germline V gene has CDR1 DFQATT and CDR2 SNEGSKA (reference sequence). The CDR3 DNA is TGCAGTGCTTCGGAGGGGTCTGGGTTCGTCGCAGATACGCAGTATTTT. Amino acids: CSASEGSGFVADTQYF.

The rearrangement uses TRBV5-1 and TRBJ1-6, with D unresolved. CDR1 is SGHRS and CDR2 is YFSETQ in the germline V gene. V was pared by 3 bases and J by 7 bases, with 14 bases between. This CDR3 is 15 amino acids long. CDR3 sequence (DNA): TGCGCCAGCAGCTCCGAACGAAGATCCAATTCACCCCTCCACTTT. Its protein is CASSSERRSNSPLHF.

This clonotype has ten or more counts. The V and J genes are TRBV5-6 and TRBJ2-7; D remains ambiguous. Germline CDR1 reads SGHDT; CDR2 reads YYEEEE. Trimming pared 2 bases from V and 3 bases from J, leaving 15 bases between. The CDR3 is 15 residues long. The CDR3 DNA reads as TGTGCCAGCAGCTTTAAAGGGATGGTAAACTACGAGCAGTACTTC. Its protein product is CASSFKGMVNYEQYF.

The table lists this clonotype with a few counts. This sequence joins TRBV4-1 and TRBJ2-7; weak D call: TRBD2 (6 bases). The CDR3 covers 15 residues. Germline CDR1 reads MGHRA; CDR2 reads YSYEKL. Trimming took off 1 base at V and 3 bases at J, with 13 bases between the two ends. This CDR3 is CASSQGLGSFYEQYF. DNA of the CDR3: TGCGCCAGCAGCCAAGGACTAGGGTCTTTCTACGAGCAGTACTTC.